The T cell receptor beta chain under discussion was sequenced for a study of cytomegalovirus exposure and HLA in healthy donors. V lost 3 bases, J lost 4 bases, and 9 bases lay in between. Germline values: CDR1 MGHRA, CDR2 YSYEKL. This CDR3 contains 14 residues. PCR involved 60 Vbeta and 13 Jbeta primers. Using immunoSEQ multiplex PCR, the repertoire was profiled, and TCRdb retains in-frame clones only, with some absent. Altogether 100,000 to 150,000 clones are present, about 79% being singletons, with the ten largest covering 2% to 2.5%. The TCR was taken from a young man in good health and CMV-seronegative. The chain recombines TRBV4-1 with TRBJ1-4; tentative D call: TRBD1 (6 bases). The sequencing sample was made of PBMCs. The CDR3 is CASSHRRGNEKLFF. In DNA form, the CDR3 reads TGCGCCAGCAGCCACCGCAGGGGTAATGAAAAACTGTTTTTT.